This TCR beta chain is drawn from a study of blood T cell repertoires in COVID-19. Study-wide context: Acute and convalescent COVID-19 samples came from the United States, Italy and Spain.

TCRdb keeps only in-frame clones here, not all; method: immunoSEQ multiplex PCR. The table lists some 150,000 clones, around 85% of them singletons. This clone was recorded a few times. Trimming removed 1 base from V and 3 bases from J; junction bases left unmatched: 12. This CDR3 spans 18 amino acids. Looked up from germline, CDR1 is SGHKS and CDR2 is YYEKEE (reference sequence). The clonotype comes from a man in his 60s who had recovered from COVID-19. Sequenced: peripheral blood. The chain uses TRBV5-5 and TRBJ2-7; 11 bases are a match to TRBD2. CDR3 bases: TGTGCCAGCAGCTTGTCAACTAGCGGGGGCACACAGCTCTACGAGCAGTACTTC. Amino acid sequence: CASSLSTSGGTQLYEQYF. Full variable domain (missing parts from reference TRBV5-5 and TRBJ2-7): DAGVTQSPTHLIKTRGQQVTLRCSPISGHKSVSWYQQVLGQGPQFIFQYYEKEERGRGNFPDRFSARQFPNYSSELNVNALLLGDSALYLCASSLSTSGGTQLYEQYFGPGTRLTVT.